This TCR beta chain was recovered during a study of T cell repertoires in cytomegalovirus infection. TCRdb ran MiXCR on the reads and lists one entry per CDR3 protein. Seen here are nearly 700,000 distinct CDR3 sequences, around a third observed once, and the top ten hold approximately 18%. Trimming shortened V by 4 bases and J by 8 bases, and 18 bases separated the two germline ends. The germline V gene encodes CDR1 ENHRY and CDR2 SYGVKD. This CDR3 spans 15 amino acids. For this clonotype: Its antigen is currently unknown.

Notes on the study in general: The ex vivo response was dominated by HLA-C-restricted CMV-specific TCR beta clonotypes.

The chain uses TRBV10-3 and TRBJ2-1; possibly TRBD1 for D (6 bases). The origin of this receptor is a human donor in good health (CMV status not recorded). Some clones in this sample may be carry-over from other donors' samples. The source was cultured PBMCs, collected from culture after CMV antigen stimulation. The chain's CDR3 is CAISATGGFGDEQFF. CDR3 bases: TGTGCCATCAGTGCGACAGGTGGCTTCGGGGATGAGCAGTTCTTC.